The entry below gives a single TCR beta chain sequence along with its context. Both about-4-week and about-12-week second-dose recipients were combined. CDR3 length: 16 amino acids. Germline CDR1 reads MGHRA; CDR2 reads YSYEKL. Trimming took off 4 bases at V and 0 bases at J, with 13 bases between the two ends. The sample belongs to a study of T cell responses to AZD1222 COVID-19 vaccine. Sequencing was performed with immunoSEQ multiplex PCR; in TCRdb, only in-frame clones are kept and a portion is missing. The sample comprises 55,000 to 65,000 clones, about 80% of which are singletons, and 5% rests with the top ten.

Source: peripheral blood, taken 28 days after the second AZD1222 dose. The receptor was isolated from an adult who received the AZD1222 COVID-19 vaccine. The rearrangement joins TRBV4-1 to TRBJ2-1; D possibly corresponds to TRBD2 (6 bases). The CDR3 nucleotides read TGCGCCAGCAGCCCGCAAGGGCGGGGCTCCTACAATGAGCAGTTCTTC. Its protein product is CASSPQGRGSYNEQFF.